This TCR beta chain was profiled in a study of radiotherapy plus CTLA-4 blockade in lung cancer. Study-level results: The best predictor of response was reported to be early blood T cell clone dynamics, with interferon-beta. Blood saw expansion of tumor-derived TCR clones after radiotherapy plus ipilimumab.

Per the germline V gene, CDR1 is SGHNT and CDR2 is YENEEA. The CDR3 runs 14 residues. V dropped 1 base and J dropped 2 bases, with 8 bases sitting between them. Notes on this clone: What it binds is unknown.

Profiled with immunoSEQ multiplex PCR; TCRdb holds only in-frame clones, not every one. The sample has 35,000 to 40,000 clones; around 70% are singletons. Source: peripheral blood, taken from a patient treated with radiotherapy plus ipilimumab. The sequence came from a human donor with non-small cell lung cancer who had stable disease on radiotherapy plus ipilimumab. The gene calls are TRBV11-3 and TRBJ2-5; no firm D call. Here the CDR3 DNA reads TGTGCCAGCAGCTTAGGGCAGGCACAAGAGACCCAGTACTTC. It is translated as CASSLGQAQETQYF.